Listed here is a single TCR beta chain. What it binds is unknown. The data are from a study of siplizumab effects on memory and regulatory T cells. The method was immunoSEQ multiplex PCR; TCRdb's version includes in-frame clones alone and lacks a portion of them. The sample consists of over 70,000 clones, more than 80% of them appearing once. Points from the study as a whole: In the presence of siplizumab, alloreactive sequences traceable to unstimulated CD4+ memory cells were significantly reduced.

V gave up 5 bases and J gave up 7 bases, with 18 bases separating them. Germline CDR1 reads MNHEY; CDR2 reads SVGAGI. The CDR3 length is 14 residues. The sequenced sample consisted of CD4+ T cells sorted from blood. The sequence was obtained from a human donor in good health. The chain is built from TRBV6-5 and TRBJ2-7; D might be TRBD1 or TRBD2, each matching 5 bases. This CDR3 is CASSPTGTGNEQYF. CDR3 nucleotides: TGTGCCAGCAGTCCGACCGGGACGGGAAATGAGCAGTACTTC.